This T cell receptor (beta chain) was found in a study of cytomegalovirus exposure and HLA in healthy donors. General study results and limits: Per a prior analysis, the majority of TCR beta V segments were productive roughly 87% or roughly 30% of the time.

Germline values: CDR1 SGHRS, CDR2 YFSETQ. This CDR3 contains 17 residues. Trimming took 0 bases from V and 6 from J; bases not matched to a gene: 12. Amplification used 60 Vbeta primers and 13 Jbeta primers. Measured with immunoSEQ multiplex PCR; TCRdb has only the in-frame clones, and not every one. The sample carries around 85,000 clones, about 69% recorded once. This clone was seen a handful of times. Antigen specificity is unknown. V and J are TRBV5-1 and TRBJ2-7; 10 bases align to TRBD1. The clonotype comes from a man in his sixties in good health and CMV-seronegative. Sequencing used PBMCs. CDR3 DNA sequence: TGCGCCAGCAGCTTGGCCTTGACAGGGGGCGTCACCCCCGAGCAGTACTTC. Its translation: CASSLALTGGVTPEQYF.